This entry lists 7 T cell receptor beta chains sequenced from one sample in a study. TCRdb reprocessed the 5' RACE reads with MiXCR, giving one entry per CDR3 protein. The sample lists approximately 30,000 distinct CDR3 sequences, around a quarter occurring once. Sequenced sample: memory CD4+ T cells sorted from blood. The subset: memory CD4+ T cells, CD4+CD45RO+CD25-. The source is a female donor with breast cancer.

J is TRBJ1-6 and V is TRBV9; D uncertain. Trimming cost V 0 bases and J 7 bases, with 5 bases left between them. The germline gives CDR1 SGDLS, CDR2 YYNGEE. The CDR3 runs to 13 residues. In DNA, the CDR3 is TGTGCCAGCAGCGTAGGGGAGAATTCACCCCTCCACTTT. Residues: CASSVGENSPLHF. Drawing the rest from reference TRBV9 and TRBJ1-6, the complete variable domain is DSGVTQTPKHLITATGQRVTLRCSPRSGDLSVYWYQQSLDQGLQFLIQYYNGEERAKGNILERFSAQQFPDLHSELNLSSLELGDSALYFCASSVGENSPLHFGNGTRLTVT.

This clonotype has a count of ten or more. V and J are TRBV6-2 or TRBV6-3 and TRBJ2-7; D gene unclear. This CDR3 has 14 amino acids. Between the trimmed V and J ends, which lost 7 bases and 0 bases, there was a span of 13 bases. CDR1 and CDR2 from the germline V gene are MNHEY and SVGEGT. CDR3: CASKGKSSSYEQYF. The CDR3 DNA is TGTGCCAGCAAAGGAAAATCGAGCTCCTACGAGCAGTACTTC.

The CDR3 DNA reads TGTGCCAGCAGTTCCCAGGGGGCCTACGAGCAGTACTTC. Residues: CASSSQGAYEQYF. The rearrangement links TRBV27 to TRBJ2-7; 7 bases are shared with TRBD1. Germline V gives CDR1 MNHEY, CDR2 SMNVEV (reference sequence). With V trimmed by 4 bases and J by 2 bases, 2 bases remained unmatched. The length of the CDR3 is 13 residues.

This clonotype is a singleton in its sample. At one end the junction does not follow the germline gene, possibly because of a read error. This chain joins TRBV19 and TRBJ2-1; D possibly corresponds to TRBD1 (6 bases). This CDR3 has 14 amino acids. Germline CDR1 LNHDA, CDR2 SQIVND (reference sequence). CDR3: CAGRSGTTYNEQFF. The CDR3, as DNA: TGTGCCGGTAGATCCGGGACAACTTACAATGAGCAGTTCTTC.

This clonotype showed up many times. The chain joins TRBV12-3 or TRBV12-4 to TRBJ2-1; D remains unclear. The ends were cut back, 7 bases at V and 10 bases at J, with 11 bases in the middle. The CDR3 consists of 11 residues. CDR3 coding DNA: TGTGCCAGCAACCATGGTGGGGAGCAGTTCTTC. Encoded protein: CASNHGGEQFF.

This clonotype appeared once. V and J are TRBV30 and TRBJ2-1; D gene uncertain. This CDR3 region has 11 residues. Germline CDR1 reads GTSNPN; CDR2 reads SVGIG (reference sequence). V was shortened by 4 bases and J by 6 bases, with 7 bases between the two germline ends. CDR3 amino acids: CAWTAGNEQFF. CDR3 coding DNA: TGTGCCTGGACAGCCGGCAATGAGCAGTTCTTC.

A word on this clonotype: This may be a read error: a much more frequent sequence differs by one nucleotide. This chain uses TRBV20-1 with TRBJ2-1; no definite D call. The CDR3 is 10 residues long. The V end was cut by 3 bases, the J end by 7 bases, with 4 bases between. The germline gives CDR1 DFQATT, CDR2 SNEGSKA (reference sequence). The CDR3 region is CSASINEQFF. In DNA, the CDR3 is TGCAGTGCTAGCATTAATGAGCAGTTCTTC.